This TCR beta chain was identified in a study of CD8 T cells in Susac syndrome. RNA in amounts of roughly 0.45 to 1 ug was reverse transcribed with random hexamers. Across 54 Vbeta and 13 Jbeta, immunoSEQ multiplex PCR amplified TCR beta CDR3. TCRdb redid the calling of the immunoSEQ multiplex PCR reads with MiXCR, one entry per CDR3 protein. Of about 150,000 distinct CDR3 sequences listed, 95% are singletons. This CDR3 has 13 amino acids. V was shortened by 7 bases and J by 3 bases, with 10 bases between the two germline ends. Looked up from germline, CDR1 is SNHLY and CDR2 is FYNNEI. Peripheral blood CD8+ and CD4+ T cells were profiled by TCR beta sequencing. The multiple sclerosis controls consisted of treatment-naive patients with relapsing-remitting disease, either stable or active. In contrast to the negatively isolated CD8+ and CD4+ T cells, TEMRA cells were FACS-enriched.

The V call is TRBV2, the J call TRBJ2-1; D is unresolved. This receptor was identified in a human donor with multiple sclerosis. Specimen: CD8+ T cells from PBMCs. The CDR3 coding sequence is TGTGCCAGCACCGACCCGCTCTACAATGAGCAGTTCTTC. Residues: CASTDPLYNEQFF.